The clone carrying this T cell receptor (beta chain) was counted a few times. Its antigen is as yet unknown. The sample is drawn from a study of T cell repertoires in cytomegalovirus infection. The overall study: Indications came from public TCR beta signatures; they pointed to CMV infection and to a matching HLA type. General study findings and limits: Within the response measured ex vivo, HLA-C-restricted CMV-specific TCR beta clonotypes were dominant. Adding up the frequency of public TCR beta families identified people who carried CMV plus the relevant HLA.

One entry per CDR3 protein results from TCRdb running MiXCR on the reads. The profile shows 600,000 to 800,000 distinct CDR3 sequences, roughly 26% of them singletons. Germline-derived CDR1 and CDR2 are MGHRA and YSYEKL. Trimming took 0 bases from V and 7 from J, leaving 9 bases between them. This CDR3 region has 13 residues. This receptor was obtained from a human donor in good health (CMV status not recorded). Some clones in this sample may be carry-over from other donors' samples. The sequenced material came from CD8+ T cells from PBMCs. The chain couples TRBV4-1 to TRBJ1-1; D is unclear. CDR3 coding DNA: TGCGCCAGCAGCCAAGACCTTGTAATTGAAGCTTTCTTT. It encodes CASSQDLVIEAFF.